The 21 T cell receptor beta chains below come from one sample, sequenced in a study of T cells after yellow fever vaccination. MiXCR was run by TCRdb on the 5' RACE reads, yielding one entry per CDR3 protein. Here the sample spans approximately 160,000 distinct CDR3 sequences, roughly 8.8% being singletons. Sequencing was performed on CD8+ T cells sorted from PBMCs, taken 45 days after the yellow fever booster vaccination. These receptors came from a young man who received the YFV17D yellow fever vaccine.

This clonotype was recorded at least ten times. This chain uses TRBV12-3 or TRBV12-4 with TRBJ2-7; possibly TRBD1 for D (7 bases). V was cut by 6 bases and J by 4 bases, with 16 bases left in between. This CDR3 spans 14 amino acids. CDR3 amino acids: CASSLGGGPYEQYV. CDR3 bases: TGTGCCAGCAGCCTCGGAGGGGGCCCTTACGAGCAGTACGTC.

This clonotype has just a few counts. V and J are TRBV7-9 and TRBJ1-1; D is perhaps TRBD1 (5 bases). The germline V gene encodes CDR1 SEHNR and CDR2 FQNEAQ (reference sequence). Trimming cost V 5 bases and J 5 bases, with 15 bases left between them. The CDR3 covers 14 residues. CDR3 protein: CASSEPGRETEAFF. CDR3 bases: TGTGCCAGCAGCGAACCGGGACGGGAAACTGAAGCTTTCTTT.

This clonotype has more than one count but fewer than ten. The chain combines TRBV20-1 with TRBJ2-1, with D possibly TRBD2 on 7 matching bases. Trimming removed 3 bases at V and 4 bases at J, with 16 bases between. Germline V gene sequence: CDR1 DFQATT, CDR2 SNEGSKA (reference sequence). This CDR3 spans 15 amino acids. This CDR3 is CSASWAGAKYNEQFF. The CDR3 DNA reads TGCAGTGCTAGTTGGGCGGGGGCAAAGTACAATGAGCAGTTCTTC.

The rearrangement uses TRBV5-6 and TRBJ2-5; D possibly corresponds to TRBD1 (6 bases). Deletions cut 4 bases from V and 2 bases from J, with 12 bases between. Germline-derived CDR1 and CDR2 are SGHDT and YYEEEE. The CDR3 has 14 residues. CDR3 coding DNA: TGTGCCAGCAGCCGCCGGGACAATCAAGAGACCCAGTACTTC. Protein product: CASSRRDNQETQYF.

The V call is TRBV5-1, the J call TRBJ1-5; tentatively, D is TRBD1 (5 bases). This CDR3 is built from 16 residues. Germline CDR1 and CDR2: SGHRS and YFSETQ. Trimming took off 7 bases at V and 3 bases at J, with 20 bases between the two ends. For the CDR3, the DNA is TGCGCCAGCCTGCTGGGGGGTAGGCCTTCCAATCAGCCCCAGCATTTT. Its translation is CASLLGGRPSNQPQHF.

This clonotype came up a few times. The rearrangement links TRBV2 to TRBJ2-7, with D unclear. V lost 9 bases and J lost 6, with 15 bases in between. Germline values: CDR1 SNHLY, CDR2 FYNNEI. This CDR3 spans 12 amino acids. CDR3 sequence: CASSPRGSEQYF. As DNA, the CDR3 is TGTGCCAGTTCTCCACGCGGATCCGAGCAGTACTTC.

This clonotype was recorded a few times. The J gene is TRBJ2-4, the V gene TRBV5-1; D might be TRBD1 (5 bases). The V end lost 3 bases, the J end lost 3 bases, and 13 bases lay between the germline ends. The CDR3 extends over 15 amino acids. CDR1 SGHRS and CDR2 YFSETQ come from the germline V gene. CDR3 residues: CASSSPAGHKNIQYF. CDR3 nucleotides: TGCGCCAGCAGCTCTCCTGCAGGGCACAAAAACATTCAGTACTTC. The whole variable domain, filled in from reference TRBV5-1 and TRBJ2-4, reads KAGVTQTPRYLIKTRGQQVTLSCSPISGHRSVSWYQQTPGQGLQFLFEYFSETQRNKGNFPGRFSGRQFSNSRSEMNVSTLELGDSALYLCASSSPAGHKNIQYFGAGTRLSVL.

V usage is TRBV27 and J usage is TRBJ1-5; no firm D call. Between the trimmed V and J ends, which lost 8 bases and 3 bases, there was a span of 8 bases. The CDR3 has 12 amino acids. Per the germline V gene, CDR1 is MNHEY and CDR2 is SMNVEV (reference sequence). CDR3 nucleotides: TGTGCCAGCGGCCTCTTCAATCAGCCCCAGCATTTT. Translating it yields CASGLFNQPQHF.

The V gene is TRBV6-5, the J gene TRBJ1-2, with 7 bases aligning to TRBD1. Per the germline V gene, CDR1 is MNHEY and CDR2 is SVGAGI. The CDR3 loop spans 16 amino acids. J was trimmed by 3 bases and V by 7 bases; bases with no gene match: 14. CDR3 sequence reads: CASKGAQGRQDYGYTF. In DNA, the CDR3 is TGTGCCAGCAAGGGGGCCCAGGGGCGCCAGGACTATGGCTACACCTTC.

This clonotype was detected only a few times. V is TRBV21-1 and J is TRBJ2-5; the DNA was not used to check the table's D call, TRBD1. TRBV21-1 is a recognized pseudogene. The CDR3 covers 17 residues. The CDR3 is CASNLLGASRLKETQYF. DNA for the CDR3: TGTGCCAGCAACCTCCTCGGGGCCAGCAGACTAAAAGAGACCCAGTACTTC.

V is TRBV7-6 and J is TRBJ2-5; D possibly corresponds to TRBD2 (6 bases). V shed 7 bases and J shed 1 base, with 13 bases lying between them. The CDR3 consists of 14 residues. Germline CDR1 SGHVS, CDR2 FNYEAQ. CDR3 region: CASTSTGLQETQYF. The CDR3 coding sequence is TGTGCCAGCACCTCCACGGGACTCCAAGAGACCCAGTACTTC.

J is TRBJ2-3 and V is TRBV7-8; 12 bases match TRBD2. The CDR3 contains 15 residues. V lost 6 bases and J lost 4; bases outside the gene matches: 5. Germline CDR1 reads SGHVS; CDR2 reads FQNEAQ. The CDR3 region is CASSRLAGDPDTQYF. The CDR3 DNA follows: TGTGCCAGCAGTCGACTAGCGGGGGACCCAGATACGCAGTATTTT.

This clonotype has a handful of counts. This chain uses TRBV29-1 with TRBJ1-2; TRBD1 is a possible D gene (5 bases). Trimming left V 6 bases short and J 6 bases short, with 11 bases between. CDR3 length: 11 amino acids. The germline V gene has CDR1 SQVTM and CDR2 ANQGSEA. CDR3 region: CSVRGGDGYTF. CDR3 in DNA: TGCAGCGTCCGCGGGGGGGATGGCTACACCTTC. Looking up the rest from reference TRBV29-1 and TRBJ1-2 gives the full variable domain: SAVISQKPSRDICQRGTSLTIQCQVDSQVTMMFWYRQQPGQSLTLIATANQGSEATYESGFVIDKFPISRPNLTFSTLTVSNMSPEDSSIYLCSVRGGDGYTFGSGTRLTVV.

This clonotype was seen repeatedly, ten times or more. J is TRBJ1-5 and V is TRBV6-5; D might be TRBD1 (6 bases). Trimming left V 0 bases short and J 7 bases short, with 13 bases between. The CDR3 sequence is 15 residues long. CDR1 is MNHEY, CDR2 SVGAGI, per germline. The CDR3 region is CASSYSNRGLQPQHF. Here the CDR3 DNA reads TGTGCCAGCAGTTACTCGAACCGGGGGCTCCAGCCCCAGCATTTT.

V and J are TRBV6-5 and TRBJ1-1; D call uncertain. Germline lookup yields CDR1 MNHEY and CDR2 SVGAGI. Trimming stripped 6 bases from V and 3 bases from J, with 14 bases between. The CDR3 covers 14 residues. The CDR3 nucleotides are TGTGCCAGCAGGCAGTCCACAGAGTACACTGAAGCTTTCTTT. Encoded protein: CASRQSTEYTEAFF.

The gene calls are TRBV9 and TRBJ1-4; D may be TRBD1 (5 bases). The CDR3 consists of 17 residues. V was shortened by 3 bases and J by 4 bases, with 19 bases between the two germline ends. Germline CDR1 and CDR2: SGDLS and YYNGEE. The CDR3 nucleotides read TGTGCCAGCAGCGGTCCGGACGGGGCAGGGATTAATGAAAAACTGTTTTTT. This sequence encodes CASSGPDGAGINEKLFF.

This rearrangement joins TRBV28 to TRBJ2-2; D possibly corresponds to TRBD1 (6 bases). The CDR3 totals 14 residues. Germline CDR1 and CDR2: MDHEN and SYDVKM. The ends were cut back, 3 bases at V and 7 bases at J, with 12 bases in the middle. As DNA, the CDR3 is TGTGCCAGCAGTTTTCAGGGGAAAAGCGGGGAGCTGTTTTTT. Encoded protein: CASSFQGKSGELFF.

The rearrangement uses TRBV4-1 and TRBJ1-2; D not certain. Germline assignment: CDR1 MGHRA and CDR2 YSYEKL. V shed 1 base and J shed 8 bases, with 8 bases lying between them. This CDR3 is 12 amino acids long. This CDR3 is CASSQGSNGYTF. The CDR3 DNA is TGCGCCAGCAGCCAAGGGTCGAACGGCTACACCTTC.

This chain links TRBV24-1 with TRBJ1-2; D call uncertain. The CDR3 length is 14 residues. Trimming cost V 2 bases and J 7 bases, with 13 bases left between them. CDR1 and CDR2 from the germline V gene are KGHDR and SFDVKD. The CDR3 region is CATSDSSASFGYTF. Written as DNA, the CDR3 is TGTGCCACCAGTGATTCAAGTGCAAGTTTTGGCTACACCTTC.

V usage is TRBV7-9 and J usage is TRBJ1-3; D remains ambiguous. Trimming pared 1 base from V and 7 bases from J, leaving 14 bases between. The CDR3 runs to 15 residues. The germline gives CDR1 SEHNR, CDR2 FQNEAQ (reference sequence). As DNA, the CDR3 is TGTGCCAGCAGCTTAGATCCGGGTTTGAGCAACACCATATATTTT. Protein sequence: CASSLDPGLSNTIYF.

At least ten counts were recorded for this clonotype. The J gene is TRBJ1-1, the V gene TRBV5-5; the D gene is possibly TRBD1 (5 bases). The CDR3 is made up of 15 amino acids. V gave up 4 bases and J gave up 4 bases, with 17 bases separating them. The germline V gene has CDR1 SGHKS and CDR2 YYEKEE (reference sequence). For the CDR3, the DNA is TGTGCCAGCAGCGAGGGCGCTCCGGGGGGCACTGAAGCTTTCTTT. It encodes CASSEGAPGGTEAFF.